This T cell receptor beta chain was recorded in a study of lymphopenia after photon versus proton radiotherapy. Produced via immunoSEQ multiplex PCR; TCRdb's table is partial and in-frame only. The profile shows some 70,000 clones, around 87% of them singletons. Unmatched junction bases numbered 13, after V lost 4 bases and J lost 2 bases. The CDR3 covers 17 residues. Germline CDR1 SGDLS, CDR2 YYNGEE. This TCR came from a man aged 80 or over with esophageal cancer. The sample in question was peripheral blood, obtained from a patient treated with proton-based radiotherapy. The J gene is TRBJ2-5, the V gene TRBV9, with 8 bases identical to TRBD2. CDR3 sequence: CASSPRYRGGAQETQYF. The CDR3 bases are TGTGCCAGCAGCCCGAGGTATCGGGGGGGCGCTCAAGAGACCCAGTACTTC. The full variable domain, in which reference TRBV9 and TRBJ2-5 provide the parts outside the CDR3, is DSGVTQTPKHLITATGQRVTLRCSPRSGDLSVYWYQQSLDQGLQFLIQYYNGEERAKGNILERFSAQQFPDLHSELNLSSLELGDSALYFCASSPRYRGGAQETQYFGPGTRLLVL.